These 21 T cell receptor beta chains share one sample of origin, sequenced in a study of tumor and adjacent non-tumor tissue in lung cancer. The template was RNA from unsorted bulk tissue. A modified ARM-PCR protocol with three rounds of nested PCR amplified TCRbeta. TCRdb reprocessed the multiplex PCR reads with MiXCR, giving one entry per CDR3 protein. The sample includes tens of thousands of distinct CDR3 sequences, roughly 60% of them seen just once. Sequencing was performed on lung tumor tissue. The receptors come from a man between 45 and 60 years old with non-small cell lung cancer.

This clonotype was seen a few times. The rearrangement links TRBV2 to TRBJ1-6; no reliable D call. Germline values: CDR1 SNHLY, CDR2 FYNNEI. V was pared by 6 bases and J by 9 bases, with 18 bases between. The CDR3 runs 15 residues. CDR3 loop: CASRATSFDGSPLHF. CDR3 nucleotides: TGTGCCAGCAGGGCGACCTCCTTCGACGGTTCACCCCTCCACTTT.

This clonotype turned up a few times. J is TRBJ1-3 and V is TRBV13; a weak D match, TRBD1 (5 bases). CDR1 is PRHDT, CDR2 FYEKMQ, per germline (reference sequence). V gave up 9 bases and J gave up 9 bases, with 18 bases separating them. The CDR3 is 13 amino acids. The CDR3 spells CASQKQGGSTIYF. The CDR3 coding sequence is TGTGCCAGTCAGAAGCAGGGAGGGAGCACCATATATTTT. The full variable domain, with the rest looked up from reference TRBV13 and TRBJ1-3, is AAGVIQSPRHLIKEKRETATLKCYPIPRHDTVYWYQQGPGQDPQFLISFYEKMQSDKGSIPDRFSAQQFSDYHSELNMSSLELGDSALYFCASQKQGGSTIYFGEGSWLTVV.

This clonotype was detected many times. V gene TRBV6-2 or TRBV6-3 combines with J gene TRBJ1-2; 7 bases align to TRBD1. V lost 6 bases and J lost 1; bases outside the gene matches: 8. This CDR3 has 15 residues. Germline CDR1 and CDR2: MNHEY and SVGEGT. CDR3 nucleotides: TGTGCCAGCAGCTCCCGACAGGGCCTTAACTATGGCTACACCTTC. Its translation is CASSSRQGLNYGYTF.

Comments on this clonotype: Since a much larger clone is just one base distant, this may be a read error. The chain joins TRBV5-1 to TRBJ1-2; no reliable D call. The CDR3 totals 14 residues. The germline V gene encodes CDR1 SGHRS and CDR2 YFSETQ. Here the CDR3 DNA reads TGCTCCAGCAGCCCAGAGATAGAGGGTTCTGGCTACACCTTC. It translates to CSSSPEIEGSGYTF.

The chain couples TRBV14 to TRBJ2-7; the D is unclear. Germline CDR1 SGHDN, CDR2 FVKESK. The CDR3 has 12 residues. V was trimmed by 2 bases and J by 0 bases, leaving 2 bases between them. As DNA, the CDR3 is TGTGCCAGCAGCCAAAACTCCTACGAGCAGTACTTC. It is translated as CASSQNSYEQYF.

Notes on this clonotype: A much larger clone lies a single base off, so this may be a read error. The chain links TRBV6-2 or TRBV6-3 to TRBJ2-1, with D perhaps TRBD1 or TRBD2 (5 bases each). CDR1 and CDR2 from the germline V gene are MNHEY and SVGEGT. V lost 4 bases, J lost 15 bases, and 13 bases lay in between. The CDR3 covers 11 residues. The CDR3 nucleotides are TGTGCCAGCAGTTCCCGGGGCCGGCCGTTCTTC. Translated: CASSSRGRPFF.

The rearrangement uses TRBV11-3 and TRBJ2-3, with a possible D match to TRBD1 (6 bases). The CDR3 sequence is 16 residues long. Trimming shortened V by 5 bases and J by 4 bases, and 19 bases separated the two germline ends. CDR1 and CDR2 from the germline V gene are SGHNT and YENEEA. The CDR3 reads CASSPGAGVFADTQYF. The CDR3 region has the DNA TGTGCCAGCAGCCCAGGGGCTGGCGTGTTTGCAGATACGCAGTATTTT.

As for this clonotype: This sequence may be a read error, since a much larger clone differs from it by one base. The V gene is TRBV7-8, the J gene TRBJ2-1; D gene uncertain. Trimming took off 6 bases at V and 8 bases at J, with 11 bases between the two ends. The CDR3 sequence is 12 residues long. CDR1 and CDR2 from the germline V gene are SGHVS and FQNEAQ. The CDR3 DNA is TGTGCCAGCAGATACAACTGGGATGAGCAGTTCTTC. Residues: CASRYNWDEQFF.

On this clonotype itself: Likely a read error: the CDR3 ends without its conserved phenylalanine or tryptophan. The chain joins TRBV7-8 to TRBJ2-7; 8 nucleotides align to TRBD1. This CDR3 region has 13 residues. Germline V gene data show CDR1 as SGHVS and CDR2 as FQNEAQ. The CDR3 is CVSSPRDRNEQYS. The DNA for the CDR3 is TGTGTCAGCAGCCCCCGGGACAGGAACGAGCAGTACTCC.

Many counts were recorded for this clonotype. In DNA form, the CDR3 reads TGCAGCGTTATGGACGACGAGGGTTCACCCCTCCACTTT. This translates into CSVMDDEGSPLHF. This rearrangement joins TRBV29-1 to TRBJ1-6; D uncertain. Deletions cut 5 bases from V and 9 bases from J, with 14 bases between. CDR1 and CDR2 (germline): SQVTM, ANQGSEA. The CDR3 consists of 13 residues.

Details on this clonotype: One end of the junction varies from germline; a read error may be responsible. V is TRBV25-1 and J is TRBJ1-1; D uncertain. Germline CDR1 is MGHDK and CDR2 is SYGVNS. CDR3 length: 11 residues. The CDR3 bases are TGTGCAAGCAATGTCCCCGAGGGAGCTTTCTTT. Its protein is CASNVPEGAFF.

This clonotype appeared many times. This chain links TRBV6-5 with TRBJ2-3; perhaps TRBD2 as D (6 bases). The CDR3 is 12 residues long. Germline V gives CDR1 MNHEY, CDR2 SVGAGI. Trimming left V 6 bases short and J 8 bases short, with 12 bases between. The CDR3 sequence: CASSQPGGTQYF. CDR3 nucleotide sequence: TGTGCCAGCAGCCAACCCGGGGGTACGCAGTATTTT.

With respect to this clonotype: The junction and the germline gene differ at one end; a read error may be behind it. This chain links TRBV5-5 with TRBJ2-1; 8 nucleotides match TRBD1. The length of the CDR3 is 10 residues. The germline V gene encodes CDR1 SGHKS and CDR2 YYEKEE (reference sequence). In DNA, the CDR3 is TGTGCCCGCAGCGACAGGGGACAGTTCTTC. Encoded protein: CARSDRGQFF.

In this sample, this clonotype turned up a few times. This sequence joins TRBV20-1 and TRBJ1-1; D is ambiguous. The germline V gene has CDR1 DFQATT and CDR2 SNEGSKA (reference sequence). Trimming left V 3 bases short and J 0 bases short, with 8 bases between. CDR3 length: 13 amino acids. The CDR3 is CSARRELNTEAFF. In DNA form, the CDR3 reads TGCAGTGCTAGGAGGGAGTTGAACACTGAAGCTTTCTTT.

This clonotype was counted at least ten times. The chain has TRBV5-6 and TRBJ2-3; no reliable D call. CDR1 SGHDT and CDR2 YYEEEE come from the germline V gene. The CDR3 runs 15 residues. The V gene lost 2 bases and the J gene lost 3 bases, with 13 bases spanning the gap. Here the CDR3 reads CASSFEAMNTDTQYF. The CDR3 bases are TGTGCCAGCAGCTTTGAAGCAATGAATACAGATACGCAGTATTTT.

This clonotype came up a few times. The conserved closing phenylalanine or tryptophan is absent in this CDR3, likely reflecting a read error. The V and J genes are TRBV12-3 or TRBV12-4 and TRBJ2-2; a possible D gene is TRBD2 (6 bases). The V gene lost 6 bases and the J gene lost 5 bases, with 22 bases spanning the gap. The CDR3 is 17 residues long. The DNA of the CDR3 is TGTGCCAGCAGCTCCGTTAGCGGAGCCCCGGGGACCGGGGAGCTGTTTCTT. Its translation is CASSSVSGAPGTGELFL.

This clonotype was seen many times. This rearrangement joins TRBV6-2 or TRBV6-3 to TRBJ2-7, with a tentative D call TRBD1 (6 bases). The germline V gene has CDR1 MNHEY and CDR2 SVGEGT. This CDR3 is 16 amino acids long. V lost 6 bases to trimming and J lost 7 bases, with 25 bases between them. The CDR3 sequence: CASSSPIGQLLREQYF. CDR3 in DNA: TGTGCCAGCAGCTCCCCCATAGGACAGCTCCTGCGGGAGCAGTACTTC.

Many counts were recorded for this clonotype. The CDR3 DNA reads TGTGCCAGCAGCTTGGGGCCATGGACTAATGAAAAACTGTTTTTT. It codes for CASSLGPWTNEKLFF. The V call is TRBV5-5, the J call TRBJ1-4; D is uncertain. V was cut by 0 bases and J by 2 bases, with 8 bases left in between. The CDR3 consists of 15 residues. Germline V gene data show CDR1 as SGHKS and CDR2 as YYEKEE (reference sequence).

This clonotype was found a few times. A read error may explain this, as a much larger clone is one base away. The J gene is TRBJ1-1, the V gene TRBV28, with a tentative D call TRBD1 (6 bases). Looked up from germline, CDR1 is MDHEN and CDR2 is SYDVKM. The CDR3 runs 12 residues. The CDR3 here is CASGRGSTGAFF. CDR3 bases: TGTGCCAGCGGCAGGGGCAGTACTGGAGCTTTCTTT.

Notes on this clonotype: A clone one base away is much larger, so this may be a read error. The V call is TRBV11-2, the J call TRBJ1-1, with 7 bases lining up with TRBD1. The germline gives CDR1 SGHAT, CDR2 FQNNGV. CDR3 length equals 14 residues. CDR3 in DNA: TGTGCCAGCAGCTCACAGGGGATGAACACTGAAACTTTCTTT. Its translation is CASSSQGMNTETFF.

The J gene is TRBJ2-3, the V gene TRBV29-1; possibly TRBD1 for D (6 bases). This CDR3 is 13 amino acids long. CDR1 is SQVTM and CDR2 is ANQGSEA in the germline V gene. Trimming left V 3 bases short and J 1 base short, with 8 bases between. The CDR3 loop reads CSVDRQGTDTQYF. The CDR3 region has the DNA TGCAGCGTTGACAGACAGGGCACAGATACGCAGTATTTT.